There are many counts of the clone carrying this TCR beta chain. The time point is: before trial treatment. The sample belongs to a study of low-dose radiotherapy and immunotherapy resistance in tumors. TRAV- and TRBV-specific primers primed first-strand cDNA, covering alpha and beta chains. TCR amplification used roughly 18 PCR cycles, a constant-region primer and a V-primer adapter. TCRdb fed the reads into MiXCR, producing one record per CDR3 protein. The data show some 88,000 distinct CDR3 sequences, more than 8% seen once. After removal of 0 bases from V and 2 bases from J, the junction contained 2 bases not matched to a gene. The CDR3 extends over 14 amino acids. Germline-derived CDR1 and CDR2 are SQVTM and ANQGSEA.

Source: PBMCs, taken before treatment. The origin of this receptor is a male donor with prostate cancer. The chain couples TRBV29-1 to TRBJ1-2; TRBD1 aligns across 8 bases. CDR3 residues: CSVEDRQGNYGYTF. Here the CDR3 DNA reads TGCAGCGTTGAAGATCGACAGGGGAACTATGGCTACACCTTC. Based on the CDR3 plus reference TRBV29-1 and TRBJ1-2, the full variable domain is SAVISQKPSRDICQRGTSLTIQCQVDSQVTMMFWYRQQPGQSLTLIATANQGSEATYESGFVIDKFPISRPNLTFSTLTVSNMSPEDSSIYLCSVEDRQGNYGYTFGSGTRLTVV.